This T cell receptor beta chain was recorded in a study of cytomegalovirus exposure and HLA in healthy donors. Assay: immunoSEQ multiplex PCR; the TCRdb copy retains only in-frame clones and omits some. The sample consists of 98,000 or so clones, around 95% of them appearing once. These donors were members of the roughly 120-subject validation cohort, a group separate from the approximately 670-subject first cohort. This CDR3 has 17 amino acids. The ends lost 5 bases at V and 2 bases at J; junction bases unmatched: 10. CDR1 and CDR2 (germline): WSHSY, SAAADI. The sequenced sample consisted of PBMCs. The sequence was obtained from a woman under 30 in good health and CMV-seronegative. This chain joins TRBV10-2 and TRBJ2-3, with TRBD2 matching over 10 bases. The CDR3 nucleotides are TGCGCCAGCAGTAGCGGGGGGGCCGGTCTGAACACAGATACGCAGTATTTT. Translation: CASSSGGAGLNTDTQYF.